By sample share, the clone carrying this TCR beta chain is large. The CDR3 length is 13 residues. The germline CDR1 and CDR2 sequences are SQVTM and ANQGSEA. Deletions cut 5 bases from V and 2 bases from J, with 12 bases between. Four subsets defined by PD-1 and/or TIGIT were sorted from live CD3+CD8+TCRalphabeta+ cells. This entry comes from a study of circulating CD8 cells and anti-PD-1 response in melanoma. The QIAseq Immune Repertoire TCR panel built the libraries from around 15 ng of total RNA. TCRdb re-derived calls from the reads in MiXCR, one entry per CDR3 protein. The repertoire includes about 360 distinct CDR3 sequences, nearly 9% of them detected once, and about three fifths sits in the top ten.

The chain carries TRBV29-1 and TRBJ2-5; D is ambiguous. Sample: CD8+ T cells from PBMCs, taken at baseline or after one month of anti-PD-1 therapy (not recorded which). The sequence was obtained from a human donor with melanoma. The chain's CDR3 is CSVPLAEQETQYF. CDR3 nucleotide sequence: TGCAGCGTTCCTTTGGCGGAGCAAGAGACCCAGTACTTC.